These 10 T cell receptor beta chains came from one sample sequenced in a study of shared clonotypes between healthy human individuals. Libraries were prepared by immunoSEQ multiplex PCR; TCRdb keeps only in-frame clonotypes and omits some of them. The sample contains fewer than 3 million clones, less than 95% of which appear only once. The sample was naive CD4+ T cells from PBMCs. Subset denoted: CD45RA+ positively selected. The receptors originated from a man between 18 and 29 years old in good health. Some clones in this sample may be carry-over from other donors' samples.

This clone appeared a single time. The chain has TRBV4-2 and TRBJ1-5; a weak D match, TRBD1 (5 bases). V was cut by 4 bases and J by 3 bases, with 13 bases left in between. The CDR3 length is 15 residues. Germline V lookup: CDR1 LGHNA, CDR2 YNFKEQ. The CDR3 coding sequence is TGTGCCAGCAGCCGAGAGTCGGGGGTCAATCAGCCCCAGCATTTT. It specifies CASSRESGVNQPQHF.

This chain uses TRBV25-1 with TRBJ1-5; 7 nucleotides align to TRBD1. Trimming at V came to 5 bases and at J to 3 bases, leaving 10 bases not matched to a gene. Germline values: CDR1 MGHDK, CDR2 SYGVNS. The CDR3 has 16 amino acids. CDR3 region: CASSYFRDRYNQPQHF. For the CDR3, the DNA is TGTGCCAGCAGTTACTTTAGGGACAGATACAATCAGCCCCAGCATTTT.

Only one count was recorded for this clone. The rearrangement links TRBV6-4 to TRBJ2-5; unclear D gene. This CDR3 spans 13 amino acids. Trimming cost V 2 bases and J 4 bases, with 8 bases left between them. Germline V gives CDR1 MRHNA, CDR2 SNTAGT. Here the CDR3 DNA reads TGTGCCAGCAGTGACGAGTGGGGAGAGACCCAGTACTTC. It codes for CASSDEWGETQYF.

This chain links TRBV14 with TRBJ2-3; a possible D gene is TRBD1 (5 bases). From germline, CDR1 is SGHDN and CDR2 FVKESK. V lost 4 bases, J lost 8 bases, and 10 bases lay in between. This CDR3 is 12 amino acids long. CDR3 residues: CASSPDRITQYF. DNA of the CDR3: TGTGCCAGCAGCCCTGACAGAATTACGCAGTATTTT.

This clone appeared a few times. The rearrangement links TRBV5-4 to TRBJ1-1; D uncertain. CDR1 and CDR2 from the germline V gene are SGHNT and YYREEE (reference sequence). V was pared by 1 base and J by 3 bases, with 7 bases between. CDR3 length equals 13 residues. The CDR3 loop reads CASSLREDTEAFF. The CDR3 nucleotides read TGTGCCAGCAGCTTGCGAGAGGACACTGAAGCTTTCTTT.

The rearrangement joins TRBV6-5 to TRBJ1-5, with D possibly TRBD1 on 6 matching bases. Germline V gene data show CDR1 as MNHEY and CDR2 as SVGAGI. The V and J ends lost 5 bases and 4 bases respectively, with 9 bases between them. The CDR3 is 13 amino acids. The CDR3 coding sequence is TGTGCCAGCAGTGAGAGGGGGAATCAGCCCCAGCATTTT. Translation: CASSERGNQPQHF.

The chain has TRBV15 and TRBJ2-5, with TRBD2 matching 9 bases. This CDR3 has 17 amino acids. Trimming took 0 bases from V and 4 from J; bases not matched to a gene: 9. Germline values: CDR1 LNHNV, CDR2 YYDKDF (reference sequence). CDR3 DNA sequence: TGTGCCACCAGCAGAGATTTGGGGTTAGCGGGAGTAGAGACCCAGTACTTC. It encodes CATSRDLGLAGVETQYF. Full variable domain (rest looked up from reference TRBV15 and TRBJ2-5): DAMVIQNPRYQVTQFGKPVTLSCSQTLNHNVMYWYQQKSSQAPKLLFHYYDKDFNNEADTPDNFQSRRPNTSFCFLDIRSPGLGDTAMYLCATSRDLGLAGVETQYFGPGTRLLVL.

This clone was picked up a small number of times. The chain is built from TRBV5-1 and TRBJ1-5; possible D gene TRBD1, 5 bases. Trimming pared 4 bases from V and 2 bases from J, leaving 10 bases between. From germline, CDR1 is SGHRS and CDR2 YFSETQ. The CDR3 runs 14 residues. For the CDR3, the DNA is TGCGCCAGCAGCCCGGACACTGGCAATCAGCCCCAGCATTTT. It translates to CASSPDTGNQPQHF.

The rearrangement joins TRBV29-1 to TRBJ1-2, with D unresolved. V lost 2 bases to trimming and J lost 0 bases, with 10 bases between them. The CDR3 loop spans 14 amino acids. Germline-derived CDR1 and CDR2 are SQVTM and ANQGSEA. DNA for the CDR3: TGCAGCGTTGAACCCACTAGAGCTAACTATGGCTACACCTTC. Translating gives CSVEPTRANYGYTF.

V gene TRBV4-1 combines with J gene TRBJ1-1; the match to TRBD1 covers 7 bases. V lost 1 base to trimming and J lost 11 bases; unmatched junction nucleotides: 16. The CDR3 consists of 16 residues. Germline CDR1 reads MGHRA; CDR2 reads YSYEKL. This CDR3 is CASSQGLQGLPGAAFF. The CDR3 DNA sequence: TGCGCCAGCAGCCAAGGCCTACAGGGGCTCCCAGGGGCGGCTTTCTTT.